This entry lists 13 T cell receptor beta chains sequenced from one sample in a study of T cells expressing NK-cell markers. TCRdb re-called the 5' RACE reads, yielding one record per CDR3 amino acid sequence without DNA. This sample contains roughly 15,000 distinct CDR3 sequences. Sequencing used blood T cells: a sorted CD56 or NKG2C T cell subset, CD4+ or CD8+ T cells, or bulk PBMC T cells (not recorded which). Receptors were obtained from a man aged 18 to 69 in good health.

The rearrangement links TRBV7-8 to TRBJ1-2. CDR3 size: 15 residues. Germline V gene sequence: CDR1 SGHVS, CDR2 FQNEAQ. This CDR3 reads CASSPPGLVYYGYTF.

The chain recombines TRBV24-1 with TRBJ2-5; TCRdb proposes TRBD1, but this gene call is untestable without DNA. Germline loops: CDR1 KGHDR, CDR2 SFDVKD. The CDR3 covers 14 residues. The CDR3 loop is CATSDPGTAETQYF.

The chain uses TRBV20-1 and TRBJ1-5; the D call from TCRdb, TRBD1, cannot be confirmed without DNA. This CDR3 has 12 amino acids. The V gene's germline CDR1 is DFQATT and CDR2 SNEGSKA (reference sequence). This chain's CDR3 is CSATQGGQPQHF.

The V call is TRBV20-1, the J call TRBJ2-7; the D gene TCRdb calls, TRBD1, cannot be checked with no DNA. CDR1 is DFQATT, CDR2 SNEGSKA, per germline (reference sequence). CDR3 length: 12 residues. CDR3 protein: CSAGTGSYEQYF.

The V call is TRBV19, the J call TRBJ2-2; TCRdb's D call of TRBD2 is untestable without DNA. The CDR3 loop spans 13 amino acids. Germline V lookup: CDR1 LNHDA, CDR2 SQIVND (reference sequence). CDR3 loop: CASRRVVTGELFF.

Here the CDR3 reads CASSFGAGVNIQYF. The V gene is TRBV7-2, the J gene TRBJ2-4; TCRdb outputs TRBD2, but without DNA this stays unchecked. Per germline, CDR1 SGHTA and CDR2 FQGNSA. The CDR3 extends over 14 amino acids.

V and J are TRBV7-9 and TRBJ2-5; the TRBD1 assignment by TCRdb is unverifiable without DNA. Germline V gives CDR1 SEHNR, CDR2 FQNEAQ (reference sequence). The length of the CDR3 is 15 residues. The CDR3 protein is CASINGAGIGETQYF.

This chain links TRBV20-1 with TRBJ1-4; absent DNA, TCRdb's TRBD1 call cannot be checked. CDR1 and CDR2 (germline): DFQATT, SNEGSKA (reference sequence). CDR3 size: 14 residues. The CDR3 here is CSAYKGVPNEKLFF.

The chain carries TRBV5-4 and TRBJ2-2; the TCRdb D gene call, TRBD1, has no DNA to confirm it. The CDR3 is 13 amino acids. CDR1 and CDR2 from the germline V gene are SGHNT and YYREEE (reference sequence). The CDR3 here is CASSLVQGGELFF.

The genes are TRBV20-1 and TRBJ2-1; the D gene TCRdb calls, TRBD1, cannot be checked with no DNA. The CDR3 covers 17 residues. Germline loops: CDR1 DFQATT, CDR2 SNEGSKA (reference sequence). CDR3: CSARDLAGAGAYNEQFF.

This clonotype is classed as medium-sized by frequency. This chain uses TRBV12-3 or TRBV12-4 with TRBJ2-5; TCRdb outputs TRBD2, but without DNA this stays unchecked. This CDR3 has 15 amino acids. The chain's CDR3 is CAIRGLAGDEETQYF.

The chain combines TRBV29-1 with TRBJ2-1; checking the TCRdb D call of TRBD2 is not possible without DNA. Germline V gene sequence: CDR1 SQVTM, CDR2 ANQGSEA. The CDR3 covers 15 residues. Here the CDR3 reads CSVEQRLAGDNEQFF.

This sequence joins TRBV29-1 and TRBJ2-3; TCRdb's D call, TRBD2, is unchecked because there is no DNA. Germline V gene lookup returns CDR1 SQVTM and CDR2 ANQGSEA. This CDR3 is built from 15 residues. The CDR3 is CSVEDRFSGTDTQYF.